A selection of T cell receptor beta chains follows, all from one sample in a study of T cell repertoires in cytomegalovirus infection. Antigen specificity for these receptors is unknown. TCRdb re-derived calls from the reads in MiXCR, one entry per CDR3 protein. Altogether about 310,000 distinct CDR3 sequences are present, 25% being singletons, with the ten largest covering roughly 15%. The sequences come from cultured PBMCs, collected from culture after CMV antigen stimulation. These receptors were taken from a human donor in good health (CMV status not recorded). Some clones in this sample may be carry-over from other donors' samples. Both conserved end residues are part of each CDR3. The order of the fields is clone size, V gene, J gene, D gene, CDR3 protein, CDR3 DNA. The D gene is left open where the match is weak. Only some rows state a clone size, as once, few, many or a class for expanded clones.

>NA|TRBV7-6|TRBJ1-5|NA
CASSLAIDQPQHF
TGTGCCAGCAGCTTGGCCATAGATCAGCCCCAGCATTTT
>many|TRBV7-2|TRBJ1-2|NA
CASSLSAHGYTF
TGTGCCAGCAGCTTAAGCGCGCATGGCTACACCTTC
>NA|TRBV7-2|TRBJ2-7|NA
CASSFWDGSYEQYF
TGTGCCAGCAGCTTTTGGGACGGGTCCTACGAGCAGTACTTC
>few|TRBV12-5|TRBJ1-1|NA
CASGNPPGRGSTEAFF
TGTGCTAGTGGTAACCCGCCGGGGCGGGGGTCCACTGAAGCTTTCTTT
>NA|TRBV7-8|TRBJ2-1|NA
CASSLYRLPDNEQFF
TGTGCCAGCAGCTTATACCGGCTCCCGGACAATGAGCAGTTCTTC
>many|TRBV6-2/TRBV6-3|TRBJ2-3|TRBD2
CASSSTLAGGPTQYF
TGTGCCAGCAGTTCCACACTAGCGGGAGGGCCTACGCAGTATTTT
>NA|TRBV4-3|TRBJ1-1|NA
CASSPPGGGNTEAFF
TGCGCCAGCAGCCCCCCGGGAGGGGGGAACACTGAAGCTTTCTTT
>many|TRBV7-2|TRBJ1-1|NA
CASSSTSSRTEAFF
TGTGCCAGCAGCTCTACCTCCTCGCGCACTGAAGCTTTCTTT
>NA|TRBV18|TRBJ2-5|TRBD2
CASSPPGLAGETQYF
TGTGCCAGCTCACCACCGGGACTAGCAGGCGAGACCCAGTACTTC
>NA|TRBV20-1|TRBJ1-1|NA
CSAPSIFTGNTEAFF
TGCAGTGCTCCATCGATTTTTACAGGGAACACTGAAGCTTTCTTT
>few|TRBV7-9|TRBJ2-7|NA
CASSPRDRIYEQYF
TGTGCCAGCAGCCCCCGAGACAGGATCTACGAGCAGTACTTC
>few|TRBV7-2|TRBJ2-1|TRBD2
CASSPTSGRASEQFF
TGTGCCAGCAGCCCGACTAGCGGGAGGGCCAGTGAGCAGTTCTTC
>many|TRBV7-2|TRBJ2-1|TRBD2
CASSLGAGDYNEQFF
TGTGCCAGCAGCTTAGGAGCGGGGGATTACAATGAGCAGTTCTTC
>NA|TRBV7-2|TRBJ2-5|NA
CASSFPLDTTEETQYF
TGTGCCAGCAGCTTCCCCCTGGACACCACTGAGGAGACCCAGTACTTC
>many|TRBV28|TRBJ1-5|NA
CASSTGQPTSNQPQHF
TGTGCCAGCAGTACAGGACAGCCCACTAGCAATCAGCCCCAGCATTTT
>NA|TRBV4-3|TRBJ1-6|NA
CASSQVGFRSPLHF
TGCGCCAGCAGCCAAGTTGGATTTCGGTCACCCCTCCACTTT
>NA|TRBV4-3|TRBJ1-6|NA
CASSQDRGTYNSPLHF
TGCGCCAGCAGCCAAGATAGGGGGACATACAATTCACCCCTCCACTTT
>many|TRBV7-2|TRBJ1-2|NA
CASSLALRGANGYTF
TGTGCCAGCAGCTTAGCGCTTCGGGGGGCGAATGGCTACACCTTC
>many|TRBV7-2|TRBJ2-3|NA
CASSFPISTDTQYF
TGTGCCAGCAGCTTCCCCATTAGCACAGATACGCAGTATTTT
>NA|TRBV7-9|TRBJ2-7|NA
CASSFWENGYEQYF
TGTGCCAGCAGCTTTTGGGAGAACGGGTACGAGCAGTACTTC
>NA|TRBV7-2|TRBJ2-3|NA
CASSQGDADTQYF
TGTGCCAGCAGCCAAGGGGACGCAGATACGCAGTATTTT
>few|TRBV7-6|TRBJ2-2|NA
CASSRTGLRGGELFF
TGTGCCAGCTCGCGTACAGGCCTCAGGGGCGGGGAGCTGTTTTTT
>few|TRBV6-5|TRBJ2-5|TRBD2
CASRPAGGRETQYF
TGTGCCAGTAGGCCGGCGGGAGGCAGGGAGACCCAGTACTTC
>NA|TRBV6-2/TRBV6-3|TRBJ2-5|TRBD1
CASSSLQGAGETQYF
TGTGCCAGCAGTTCGCTGCAGGGGGCTGGAGAGACCCAGTACTTC
>NA|TRBV30|TRBJ1-2|NA
CAWRFGHTSTYGYTF
TGTGCCTGGAGGTTCGGGCACACCAGCACCTATGGCTACACCTTC
>NA|TRBV10-3|TRBJ1-2|TRBD1
CAISERDRGAYTF
TGTGCCATCAGTGAGAGGGACAGGGGCGCTTACACCTTC
>NA|TRBV28|TRBJ2-5|NA
CASKAGQETQYF
TGTGCCAGCAAGGCGGGACAAGAGACCCAGTACTTC
>NA|TRBV6-6|TRBJ2-2|NA
CASSYTMGGPLNTGELFF
TGTGCCAGCAGTTATACAATGGGCGGGCCCCTGAACACCGGGGAGCTGTTTTTT
>few|TRBV18|TRBJ1-1|NA
CASSPPTGAGTEAFF
TGTGCCAGCTCACCACCGACGGGGGCAGGCACTGAAGCTTTCTTT
>few|TRBV28|TRBJ1-6|NA
CASSFTGITYNSPLHF
TGTGCCAGCAGTTTTACAGGGATTACTTATAATTCACCCCTCCACTTT
>few|TRBV10-1|TRBJ2-1|TRBD2
CASSDGRAREQFF
TGCGCCAGCAGTGACGGGAGGGCCAGAGAGCAGTTCTTC
>NA|TRBV27|TRBJ2-2|NA
CASSFPSGLNTGELFF
TGTGCCAGCAGTTTTCCCAGTGGCCTTAACACCGGGGAGCTGTTTTTT
>NA|TRBV7-9|TRBJ2-1|TRBD2
CASSPDGTSGLRGYNEQFF
TGTGCCAGCAGCCCGGATGGGACTAGCGGCCTCAGAGGGTACAATGAGCAGTTCTTC
>NA|TRBV7-9|TRBJ2-7|NA
CASSSVGPLSSYEQYF
TGTGCCAGCAGCTCCGTGGGACCTCTGAGCTCCTACGAGCAGTACTTC
>NA|TRBV28|TRBJ1-2|NA
CASSFRGRQQSYTF
TGTGCCAGCAGTTTTCGGGGGCGGCAGCAGAGCTACACCTTC
>few|TRBV6-5|TRBJ1-5|NA
CAHGNQPQHF
TGTGCCCACGGCAATCAGCCCCAGCATTTT
>many|TRBV19|TRBJ2-7|NA
CASTDQGFNEQYF
TGTGCCAGCACGGACCAGGGGTTCAACGAGCAGTACTTC
>NA|TRBV19|TRBJ1-1|NA
CASTLGGVHTEAFF
TGTGCCAGTACCCTGGGGGGAGTCCACACTGAAGCTTTCTTT
>NA|TRBV7-2|TRBJ1-2|NA
CASSLGANYGYTF
TGTGCCAGCAGCTTAGGGGCAAACTATGGCTACACCTTC
>few|TRBV10-3|TRBJ2-1|TRBD2
CAISSGTSAGEQFF
TGTGCCATCAGCTCCGGGACTAGCGCCGGTGAGCAGTTCTTC
>many|TRBV7-2|TRBJ1-6|NA
CASSLVASSYNSPLHF
TGTGCCAGCAGCCTAGTTGCGAGCTCCTATAATTCACCCCTCCACTTT
>few|TRBV7-2|TRBJ1-2|NA
CASSLEGLQGGYTF
TGTGCCAGCAGCTTAGAGGGCCTTCAGGGGGGCTACACCTTC
>NA|TRBV6-6|TRBJ2-1|TRBD2
CASAPLAGVSNEQFF
TGTGCCAGCGCACCTCTGGCGGGAGTAAGTAATGAGCAGTTCTTC
>few|TRBV10-3|TRBJ2-1|TRBD2
CAISESWREGHNEQFF
TGTGCCATCAGTGAGTCCTGGCGGGAGGGCCACAATGAGCAGTTCTTC
>few|TRBV6-5|TRBJ1-1|NA
CASSYSPSDTEAFF
TGTGCCAGCAGTTACTCTCCCTCGGACACTGAAGCTTTCTTT
>many|TRBV7-2|TRBJ1-1|TRBD1
CASSFVTGGNTEAFF
TGTGCCAGCAGCTTCGTGACAGGGGGCAACACTGAAGCTTTCTTT
>NA|TRBV19|TRBJ1-5|NA
CASSIAPIRRAGEYSNQPQHF
TGTGCCAGTAGTATAGCCCCTATCAGACGGGCAGGGGAATATAGCAATCAGCCCCAGCATTTT
>NA|TRBV12-3/TRBV12-4|TRBJ2-5|NA
CASGIQETQYF
TGTGCCAGCGGTATACAAGAGACCCAGTACTTC
>NA|TRBV9|TRBJ2-5|TRBD2
CASSGGLAGLQETQYF
TGTGCCAGCAGCGGAGGACTAGCGGGACTCCAAGAGACCCAGTACTTC
>many|TRBV7-6|TRBJ2-2|NA
CASSLMVDTGELFF
TGTGCCAGCAGCTTGATGGTTGACACCGGGGAGCTGTTTTTT
>NA|TRBV10-3|TRBJ2-3|NA
CAISDSASTDTQYF
TGTGCCATCAGTGACAGTGCTAGCACAGATACGCAGTATTTT
>NA|TRBV4-1|TRBJ1-1|NA
CASSQGRLGTEAFF
TGCGCCAGCAGCCAAGGACGTTTGGGGACTGAAGCTTTCTTT
>NA|TRBV28|TRBJ1-2|NA
CASSRGGYDYGYTF
TGTGCCAGCAGCAGGGGAGGGTATGACTATGGCTACACCTTC
>few|TRBV15|TRBJ2-5|TRBD2
CATSRAAGTRIETQYF
TGTGCCACCAGCAGAGCGGCGGGGACTAGGATTGAGACCCAGTACTTC
>NA|TRBV19|TRBJ1-1|NA
CASSGGLSRVNEAFF
TGTGCCAGTAGTGGAGGGCTCAGTAGAGTTAATGAAGCTTTCTTT
>few|TRBV20-1|TRBJ1-2|NA
CSAPKLGDGLYGYTF
TGCAGTGCTCCTAAGCTGGGGGATGGTCTCTATGGCTACACCTTC
>NA|TRBV19|TRBJ1-2|NA
CASSPLGHRQGYGYTF
TGTGCCAGTAGCCCACTCGGACACCGACAAGGGTATGGCTACACCTTC
>many|TRBV11-2|TRBJ2-5|NA
CASSPNSGAQETQYF
TGTGCCAGCAGCCCCAATTCGGGGGCCCAAGAGACCCAGTACTTC
>few|TRBV12-3/TRBV12-4|TRBJ2-1|TRBD2
CASRSGTSPEQFF
TGTGCCAGCAGATCCGGGACTAGTCCCGAGCAGTTCTTC